This T cell receptor beta chain appears in the sequencing data of a study of T cells expressing NK-cell markers (dated by TCRdb to 2020 to 2021). With respect to the entire study: TCR beta-chain repertoires were profiled in sorted CD3+CD56+NKG2C+, CD3+CD56+NKG2C- and CD3+CD56-NKG2C+ T-cell subsets from fewer than 10 donors. Among the eight sequenced donors, only one was HCMV-seronegative, while the other seven were HCMV-seropositive. The eight sequenced donors were randomly selected healthy volunteers, three men and five women. Illumina HiSeq 2000/2500, MiSeq or NextSeq was used to sequence libraries as 2 x 150 bp reads.

The investigation overall reported the following: Those dominant clonotypes were again the most abundant among CD3+CD56-NKG2C+ cells in a handful of donors, at roughly 28.3-60.1%. In a handful of donors, the dominant CD3+CD56+NKG2C+ clonotypes were among the top 10 CD8+ clonotypes and accounted for about 1.0-7.0% of CD8+ T cells. Whether the expanded NKG2C-expressing T cell clones were specific for HCMV antigens remained unclear.

Points on this clonotype: This receptor's antigen is unknown.

A commercial ELISA kit detecting HCMV-specific IgG in serum was used to determine HCMV serostatus. Ficoll density gradient centrifugation was used to isolate peripheral blood mononuclear cells from blood. The reads were generated on an Illumina HiSeq 2000. 5'RACE template switching, by which a universal primer site and unique molecular identifiers were added, was used to make TCR beta cDNA libraries. cDNA synthesis was primed from the TCR beta constant segment, followed by two successive PCR amplification steps. Regarding the original processing steps: MIGEC was used to demultiplex reads and group the reads by UMI, and MiTCR was used to assemble and quantify clonotypes. Only TCR cDNA sequences supported by at least two reads were kept to exclude erroneous sequences. The tcR package was used for downstream repertoire analysis, with clonotypes matched between fractions based on CDR3 nucleotide sequence plus V segment. Antigen specificity was annotated against VDJdb with VDJmatch, allowing one amino acid substitution in CDR3. After the reads were reprocessed by TCRdb, one entry was made per CDR3 protein sequence, with no DNA. The V and J calls shown here were made by TCRdb, not taken from the authors' results. This sample's table contains 500,000 or so distinct CDR3 sequences. Roughly 3.4% of the sample lies in the top ten.

Sequences were obtained from blood T cells: a sorted CD56 or NKG2C T cell subset, CD4+ or CD8+ T cells, or bulk PBMC T cells (not recorded which). This sequence was found in a young man in good health. Donor details come from another sample of the same person, matched by shared clones.

This receptor carries the CDR3 CAIAGTASYEQYF. The chain employs TRBV10-3 and TRBJ2-7; with no DNA, the TCRdb D assignment of TRBD1 cannot be verified. The germline V gene encodes CDR1 ENHRY and CDR2 SYGVKD. From its cysteine to its phenylalanine, the CDR3 spans 13 amino acids. No DNA sequence is on record.